This T cell receptor beta chain originates from a study of T-cell memory formation after mild COVID-19. Study-level background: The TCR clusters were mostly specific to one donor.

This CDR3 contains 15 residues. In germline, CDR1 is SGHKS, CDR2 YYEKEE (reference sequence). V was clipped by 0 bases and J by 7 bases, with 13 bases between them. This clonotype was observed a few times. Its specificity is unknown. Study-wide results and limits: Cross-reactive memory apparently joined, as some responding clones appeared in pre-infection memory. Among clones peaking at day 37 in the second wave, SARS-CoV-2 specificity remained unconfirmed.

TCRdb re-analysed the 5' RACE reads in MiXCR, keeping a single row per CDR3 protein. The profile shows 200,000 to 250,000 distinct CDR3 sequences, about 27% of them singletons. Sequencing input: PBMCs or a T cell subset sorted from them (not recorded which). The source is an adult woman who had mild COVID-19 (a few samples of this study predate the infection). Cell type and time point are not known. This chain links TRBV5-5 with TRBJ1-4; no clear D. CDR3: CASSLVGSKGEKLFF. In nucleotides, the CDR3 is TGTGCCAGCAGCTTGGTAGGCTCGAAGGGTGAAAAACTGTTTTTT.